The rows below give T cell receptor beta chains drawn from one sample of a study of spatial heterogeneity in lung cancer. MiXCR was run by TCRdb on the 5' RACE reads, yielding one entry per CDR3 protein. This sample has tens of thousands of distinct CDR3 sequences, with 4.6% found just once. Sequences were derived from PBMCs, sampled at surgery. The receptor source for this set is a male donor with early-stage non-small cell lung cancer. The CDR3 runs from the conserved cysteine through the conserved F or W. The D gene is left open where the match is weak. Expanded clones get a size class; other rows say once, few or many, or leave the size out.

clone size,D gene,V gene,J gene,CDR3 protein,CDR3 DNA
many,.,TRBV5-1,TRBJ2-1,CASSLEADFYNEQFF,TGCGCCAGCAGCCTAGAAGCGGACTTTTACAATGAGCAGTTCTTC
many,TRBD2,TRBV6-6,TRBJ2-1,CASSPGLAGYNEQFF,TGTGCCAGCAGTCCAGGACTAGCGGGTTACAATGAGCAGTTCTTC
many,TRBD2,TRBV20-1,TRBJ2-1,CSATPSGGYNEQFF,TGCAGTGCTACACCTAGCGGTGGATACAATGAGCAGTTCTTC
medium-sized,.,TRBV7-6,TRBJ2-2,CASSLVGNTGELFF,TGTGCCAGCAGCTTAGTTGGGAACACCGGGGAGCTGTTTTTT
.,TRBD2,TRBV19,TRBJ2-3,CAVYSGRGADTQYF,TGTGCCGTCTATAGCGGGAGAGGCGCAGATACGCAGTATTTT
many,.,TRBV18,TRBJ2-7,CASSPAGMEGEQYF,TGTGCCAGCTCACCGGCGGGAATGGAGGGTGAGCAGTACTTC
many,.,TRBV7-9,TRBJ1-2,CASSLGQGNGYTF,TGTGCCAGCAGCTTAGGGCAGGGCAATGGCTACACCTTC
many,TRBD1,TRBV7-2,TRBJ2-3,CASSSRQGGTDTQYF,TGTGCCAGCAGCTCCCGACAGGGGGGGACAGATACGCAGTATTTT
many,TRBD2,TRBV2,TRBJ2-3,CASRATSGGPSSTDTQYF,TGTGCCAGCAGGGCAACTAGCGGGGGTCCTTCTAGCACAGATACGCAGTATTTT
few,.,TRBV12-3/TRBV12-4,TRBJ1-2,CASGRTDGYTF,TGTGCCAGCGGGCGGACGGATGGCTACACCTTC
.,TRBD2,TRBV6-1,TRBJ2-5,CASRVPGLAETQYF,TGTGCCAGCAGGGTACCGGGACTAGCAGAGACCCAGTACTTC
few,.,TRBV16,TRBJ1-5,CASSQSFGFQPQHF,TGTGCCAGCAGCCAATCTTTCGGGTTCCAGCCCCAGCATTTT
many,.,TRBV23-1,TRBJ1-5,CASSQSPGGGLIYQPQHF,TGCGCCAGCAGTCAATCGCCGGGCGGGGGACTTATTTATCAGCCCCAGCATTTT
many,.,TRBV4-2,TRBJ2-1,CASSQDQVSYNEQFF,TGTGCCAGCAGCCAAGACCAGGTCTCCTACAATGAGCAGTTCTTC
medium-sized,.,TRBV7-9,TRBJ2-7,CASSVDYEQYF,TGTGCCAGCAGCGTAGACTACGAGCAGTACTTC
many,.,TRBV14,TRBJ1-3,CASSLRQSSGNTIYF,TGTGCCAGCAGCCTCCGACAGTCCTCTGGAAACACCATATATTTT